This T cell receptor beta chain was documented in a study of blood T cells in healthy people across ages. Primers used in a second PCR of about 6 to 12 cycles were a sample-barcoded 5' primer and a J-beta primer mix. One entry per CDR3 protein results from TCRdb running MiXCR on the 5' RACE reads. The sample gives 780,000 or so distinct CDR3 sequences, 25% of which show up once; under 4.5% is in the top ten. Trimming removed 1 base from V and 4 bases from J; junction bases left unmatched: 10. The CDR3 covers 17 residues. Per the germline V gene, CDR1 is SGHTA and CDR2 is FQGNSA. The data were also submitted as part of a second study, on T cells of mothers and their children.

The gene calls are TRBV7-2 and TRBJ1-2; 9 positions match TRBD1. Sequences were obtained from blood. The sequence came from a boy younger than 18 in good health. CDR3 DNA sequence: TGTGCCAGCAGCTTAGGGGACAGGGTCCCCGGGCTCTATGGCTACACCTTC. Translation: CASSLGDRVPGLYGYTF.